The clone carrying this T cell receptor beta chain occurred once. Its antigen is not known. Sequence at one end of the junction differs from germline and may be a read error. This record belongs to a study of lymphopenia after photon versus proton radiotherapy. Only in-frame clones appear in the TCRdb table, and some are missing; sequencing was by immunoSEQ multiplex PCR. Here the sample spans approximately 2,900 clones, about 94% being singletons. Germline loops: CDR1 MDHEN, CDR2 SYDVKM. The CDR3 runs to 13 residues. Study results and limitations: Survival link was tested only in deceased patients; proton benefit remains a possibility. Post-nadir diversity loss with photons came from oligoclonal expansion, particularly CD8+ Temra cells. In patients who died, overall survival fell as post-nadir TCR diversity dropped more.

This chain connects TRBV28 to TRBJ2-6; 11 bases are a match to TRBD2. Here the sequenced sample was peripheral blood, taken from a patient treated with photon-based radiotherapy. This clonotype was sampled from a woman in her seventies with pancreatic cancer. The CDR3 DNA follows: TGTGCCAGCAGTTTTTTCCTACGCCGGACTAGCGGGTTT. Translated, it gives CASSFFLRRTSGF.